The next 10 T cell receptor beta chains were all read from a single sample in a study of regulatory T cells in long-lasting Graves disease. Arm-PCR with iRepertoire HTBI primers amplified the CDR3 regions for these TCR beta libraries. TCRdb independently ran MiXCR on the multiplex PCR reads; one entry per CDR3 protein. The sample holds roughly 420,000 distinct CDR3 sequences; around 15% are singletons and the top ten take about 20%. Time point indicated: newly diagnosed GD, antithyroid drugs for less than 3 months. There was RNA extracted from PBMCs, and the TCR library was made from it. This sample comprised peripheral blood mononuclear cells (PBMCs), obtained at new diagnosis, from a patient treated with antithyroid drugs. These receptors all stem from a female donor with Graves disease.

The V call is TRBV7-9, the J call TRBJ2-5; 8 nucleotides match TRBD2. The J call may be wrong; the DNA end is better matched by TRBJ2-1. The germline V gene has CDR1 SEHNR and CDR2 FQNEAQ (reference sequence). CDR3 length: 16 residues. The CDR3 DNA is TGTGCCAGCAGCACAGAAGCGGGAGTTAACTACAATGAGCAGTTCTTC. Translated, it gives CASSTEAGVNYNEQFF.

This clonotype came up a few times. V usage is TRBV6-5 and J usage is TRBJ1-3; D not certain. Germline V gives CDR1 MNHEY, CDR2 SVGAGI. The CDR3 sequence is 15 residues long. Trimming left V 2 bases short and J 2 bases short, with 10 bases between. CDR3 sequence: CASSYAAKAGNTIYF. CDR3 coding DNA: TGTGCCAGCAGTTACGCCGCGAAGGCTGGAAACACCATATATTTT.

This clonotype was counted ten times or more. The J gene is TRBJ1-2, the V gene TRBV2; 9 bases map to TRBD1. Germline V gives CDR1 SNHLY, CDR2 FYNNEI. The CDR3 consists of 15 residues. The V gene end was trimmed by 6 bases and the J gene end by 0 bases; junction bases not matched to a gene: 5. CDR3 residues: CASRDRGATNYGYTF. CDR3 in DNA: TGTGCCAGCAGGGACAGGGGCGCGACTAACTATGGCTACACCTTC. Complete variable domain (other parts from reference TRBV2 and TRBJ1-2): EPEVTQTPSHQVTQMGQEVILRCVPISNHLYFYWYRQILGQKVEFLVSFYNNEISEKSEIFDDQFSVERPDGSNFTLKIRSTKLEDSAMYFCASRDRGATNYGYTFGSGTRLTVV.

This clonotype was counted ten times or more. A junction end diverges from the germline sequence, so it may reflect a read error. The rearrangement uses TRBV5-1 and TRBJ1-2; D is unresolved. CDR1 is SGHRS and CDR2 is YFSETQ in the germline V gene. CDR3 size: 12 residues. The CDR3 loop reads CASSLAGDGYTF. CDR3 bases: TGTGCCAGCAGCTTAGCTGGGGATGGCTACACCTTC.

This clonotype was found many times. The chain has TRBV13 and TRBJ2-2, with 7 bases fitting TRBD2. Trimming took 5 bases from V and 3 from J; bases not matched to a gene: 3. Germline V gene sequence: CDR1 PRHDT, CDR2 FYEKMQ (reference sequence). The CDR3 has 14 residues. Here the CDR3 reads CASSGGGDTGELFF. In nucleotides, the CDR3 is TGTGCCAGCAGCGGCGGGGGAGACACCGGGGAGCTGTTTTTT.

This clonotype was observed at least ten times. V gene TRBV4-3 combines with J gene TRBJ2-7, with D possibly being TRBD2 (5 bases). The germline V gene encodes CDR1 LGHNA and CDR2 YSLEER. CDR3 size: 15 residues. V was pared by 5 bases and J by 3 bases, with 17 bases between. The DNA of the CDR3 is TGCGCCAGCAGCAAGGGAGTTCGTGGTAGCTACGAGCAGTACTTC. It translates to CASSKGVRGSYEQYF.

This clonotype was seen at least ten times. This chain joins TRBV3-1 and TRBJ2-3; D is possibly TRBD2 (6 bases). Trimming left V 1 base short and J 4 bases short, with 12 bases between. There are 15 residues in the CDR3. The germline CDR1 and CDR2 sequences are LGHDT and YNNKEL (reference sequence). The CDR3: CASSQGIVAADTQYF. The CDR3 DNA is TGTGCCAGCAGCCAAGGAATAGTAGCGGCAGATACGCAGTATTTT.

The sample holds many counts of this clonotype. The V call is TRBV12-3 or TRBV12-4, the J call TRBJ2-7, with 11 bases fitting TRBD2. The V gene end was trimmed by 5 bases and the J gene end by 5 bases; junction bases not matched to a gene: 5. This CDR3 has 14 residues. The CDR3 region is CASSIPGLADEQYF. In nucleotides, the CDR3 is TGTGCCAGCAGTATCCCGGGACTAGCGGACGAGCAGTACTTC.

Many counts were recorded for this clonotype. This chain joins TRBV5-1 and TRBJ2-1; 10 bases fit TRBD1. Germline loops: CDR1 SGHRS, CDR2 YFSETQ. The V and J ends lost 4 bases and 10 bases, in that order; junction bases with no gene match: 5. CDR3 size: 13 residues. In nucleotides, the CDR3 is TGCGCCAGCAGCGCGGGACAGGGGCGCGAGCAGTTCTTC. This gives the protein CASSAGQGREQFF.

This clonotype was seen just once. The chain employs TRBV11-2 and TRBJ2-7; unclear D gene. The length of the CDR3 is 20 residues. Germline V gives CDR1 SGHAT, CDR2 FQNNGV. Trimming pared 1 base from V and 0 bases from J, leaving 25 bases between. In nucleotides, the CDR3 is TGTGCCAGCAGCTTAGTGTCCTGGCGGCACCGCTCCCCGAGCTCCTACGAGCAGTACTTC. This codes for CASSLVSWRHRSPSSYEQYF.